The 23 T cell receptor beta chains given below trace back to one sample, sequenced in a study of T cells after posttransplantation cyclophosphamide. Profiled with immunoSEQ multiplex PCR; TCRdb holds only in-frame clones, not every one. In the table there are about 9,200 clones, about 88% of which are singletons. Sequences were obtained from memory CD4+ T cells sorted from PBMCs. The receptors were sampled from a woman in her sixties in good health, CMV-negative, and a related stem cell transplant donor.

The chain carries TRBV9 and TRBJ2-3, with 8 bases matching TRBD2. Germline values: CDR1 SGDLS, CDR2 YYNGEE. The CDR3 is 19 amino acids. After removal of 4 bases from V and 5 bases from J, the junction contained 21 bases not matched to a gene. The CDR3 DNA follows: TGTGCCAGCAGCACCAGGCCGGGGGGGGGAGCGGGCCGGGGAGATACGCAGTATTTT. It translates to CASSTRPGGGAGRGDTQYF.

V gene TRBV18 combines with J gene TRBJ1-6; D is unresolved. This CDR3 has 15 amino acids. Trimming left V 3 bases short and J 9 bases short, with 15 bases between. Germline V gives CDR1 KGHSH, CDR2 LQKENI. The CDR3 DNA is TGTGCCAGCTCACCTAACGAGGTTACGGGTTCACCCCTCCACTTT. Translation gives CASSPNEVTGSPLHF.

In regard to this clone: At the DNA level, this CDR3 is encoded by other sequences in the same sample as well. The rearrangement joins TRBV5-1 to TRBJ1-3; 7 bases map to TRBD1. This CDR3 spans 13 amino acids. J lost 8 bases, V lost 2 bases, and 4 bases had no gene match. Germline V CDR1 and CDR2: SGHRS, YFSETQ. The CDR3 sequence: CASSLEGADTIYF. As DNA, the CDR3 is TGCGCCAGCAGCTTAGAGGGGGCAGACACCATATATTTT.

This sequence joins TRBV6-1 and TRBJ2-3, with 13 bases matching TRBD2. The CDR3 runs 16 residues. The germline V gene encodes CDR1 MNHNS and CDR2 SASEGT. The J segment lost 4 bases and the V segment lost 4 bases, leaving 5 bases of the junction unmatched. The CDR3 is CASSVTSGGGPDTQYF. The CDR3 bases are TGTGCCAGCAGTGTTACTAGCGGGGGGGGCCCAGATACGCAGTATTTT.

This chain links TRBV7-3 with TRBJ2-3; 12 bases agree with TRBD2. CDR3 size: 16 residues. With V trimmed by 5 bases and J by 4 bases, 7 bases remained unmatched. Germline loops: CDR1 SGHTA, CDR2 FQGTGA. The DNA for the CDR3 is TGTGCCAGCAGCACATTTCGACTAGCGGGAGCAGATACGCAGTATTTT. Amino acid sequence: CASSTFRLAGADTQYF.

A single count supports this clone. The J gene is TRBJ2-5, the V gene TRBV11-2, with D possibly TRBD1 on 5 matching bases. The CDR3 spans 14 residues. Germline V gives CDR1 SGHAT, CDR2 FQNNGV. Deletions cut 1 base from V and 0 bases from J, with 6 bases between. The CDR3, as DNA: TGTGCCAGCAGCTTAGGGACACACCAAGAGACCCAGTACTTC. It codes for CASSLGTHQETQYF.

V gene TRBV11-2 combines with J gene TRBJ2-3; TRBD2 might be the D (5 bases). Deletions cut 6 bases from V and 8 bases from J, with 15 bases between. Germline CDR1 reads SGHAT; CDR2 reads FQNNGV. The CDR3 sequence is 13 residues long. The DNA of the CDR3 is TGTGCCAGCAGTTCACTAGATCGAGCTACGCAGTATTTT. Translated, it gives CASSSLDRATQYF.

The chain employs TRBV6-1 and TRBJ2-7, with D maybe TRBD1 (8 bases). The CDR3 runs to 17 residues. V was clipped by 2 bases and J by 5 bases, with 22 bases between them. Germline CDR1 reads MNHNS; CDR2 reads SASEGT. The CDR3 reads CASSESRGRGAGNEQYF. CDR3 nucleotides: TGTGCCAGCAGTGAAAGCAGGGGGCGCGGAGCGGGAAACGAGCAGTACTTC.

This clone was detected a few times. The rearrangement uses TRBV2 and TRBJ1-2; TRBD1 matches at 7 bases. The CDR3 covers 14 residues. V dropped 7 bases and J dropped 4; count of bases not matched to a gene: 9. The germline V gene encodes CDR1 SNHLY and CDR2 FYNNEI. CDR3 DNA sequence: TGTGCCAGCAATTTACAGGGGATGGGCTATGGCTACACCTTC. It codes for CASNLQGMGYGYTF.

CDR3 DNA sequence: TGTGCCAGCAGCCCGGGTCAGGGGGACTATGGCTACACCTTC. Its protein product is CASSPGQGDYGYTF. V usage is TRBV4-2 and J usage is TRBJ1-2, with 7 bases lining up with TRBD1. V shed 4 bases, J shed 3 bases, and the junction held 5 bases outside the gene matches. Germline CDR1 is LGHNA and CDR2 is YNFKEQ. This CDR3 is built from 14 residues.

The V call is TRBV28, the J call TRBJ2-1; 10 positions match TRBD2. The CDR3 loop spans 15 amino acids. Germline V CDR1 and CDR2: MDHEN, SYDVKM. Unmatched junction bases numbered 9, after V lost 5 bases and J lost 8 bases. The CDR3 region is CASSAPSGGSHEQFF. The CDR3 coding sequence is TGTGCCAGCAGTGCCCCTAGCGGGGGATCCCATGAGCAGTTCTTC.

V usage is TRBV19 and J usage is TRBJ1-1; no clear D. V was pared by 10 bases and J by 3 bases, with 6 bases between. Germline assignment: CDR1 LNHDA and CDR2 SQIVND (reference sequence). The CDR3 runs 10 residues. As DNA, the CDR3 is TGTGCCACCTCCTACACTGAAGCTTTCTTT. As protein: CATSYTEAFF.

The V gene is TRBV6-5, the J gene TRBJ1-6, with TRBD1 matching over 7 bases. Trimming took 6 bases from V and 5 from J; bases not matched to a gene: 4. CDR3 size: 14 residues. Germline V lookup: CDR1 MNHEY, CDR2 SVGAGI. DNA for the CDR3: TGTGCCAGCAGGGGGACAGCGGATAATTCACCCCTCCACTTT. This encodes CASRGTADNSPLHF.

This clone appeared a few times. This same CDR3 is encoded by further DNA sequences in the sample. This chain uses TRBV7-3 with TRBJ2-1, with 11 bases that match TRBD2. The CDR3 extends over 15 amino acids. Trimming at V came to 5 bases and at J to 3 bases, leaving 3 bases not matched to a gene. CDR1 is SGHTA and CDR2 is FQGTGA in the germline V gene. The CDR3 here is CASSPGLADYNEQFF. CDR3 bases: TGTGCCAGCAGCCCGGGACTAGCGGACTACAATGAGCAGTTCTTC.

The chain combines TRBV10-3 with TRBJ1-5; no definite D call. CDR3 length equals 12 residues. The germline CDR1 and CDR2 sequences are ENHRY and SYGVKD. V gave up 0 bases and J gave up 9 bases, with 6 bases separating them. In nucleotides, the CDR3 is TGTGCCATCAGTGAGTCTAGCGGGCCCCAGCATTTT. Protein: CAISESSGPQHF.

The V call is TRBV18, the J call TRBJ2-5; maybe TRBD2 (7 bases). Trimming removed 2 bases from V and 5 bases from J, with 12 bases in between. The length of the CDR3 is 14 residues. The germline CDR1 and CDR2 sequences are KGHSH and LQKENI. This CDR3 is CASSPTGGPETQYF. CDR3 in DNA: TGTGCCAGCTCACCAACCGGGGGGCCGGAGACCCAGTACTTC.

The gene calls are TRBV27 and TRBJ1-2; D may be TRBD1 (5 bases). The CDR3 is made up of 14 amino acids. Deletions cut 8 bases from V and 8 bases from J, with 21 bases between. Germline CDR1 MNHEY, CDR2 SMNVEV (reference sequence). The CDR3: CASGVPQGVGGYTF. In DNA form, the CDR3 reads TGTGCCAGCGGCGTACCCCAAGGGGTTGGAGGCTACACCTTC.

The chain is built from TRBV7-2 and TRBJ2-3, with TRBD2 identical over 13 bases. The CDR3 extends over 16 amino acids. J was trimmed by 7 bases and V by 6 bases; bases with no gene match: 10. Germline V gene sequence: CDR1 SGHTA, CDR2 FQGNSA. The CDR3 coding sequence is TGTGCCAGCAGTCAACTAGCGGGAGGGGTTCGGAATACGCAGTATTTT. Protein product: CASSQLAGGVRNTQYF.

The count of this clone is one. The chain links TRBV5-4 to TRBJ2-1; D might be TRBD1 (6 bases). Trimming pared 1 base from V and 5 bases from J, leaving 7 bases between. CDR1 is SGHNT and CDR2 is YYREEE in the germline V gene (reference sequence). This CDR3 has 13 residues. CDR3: CASSLTGNNEQFF. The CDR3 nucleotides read TGTGCCAGCAGCTTGACAGGGAACAATGAGCAGTTCTTC.

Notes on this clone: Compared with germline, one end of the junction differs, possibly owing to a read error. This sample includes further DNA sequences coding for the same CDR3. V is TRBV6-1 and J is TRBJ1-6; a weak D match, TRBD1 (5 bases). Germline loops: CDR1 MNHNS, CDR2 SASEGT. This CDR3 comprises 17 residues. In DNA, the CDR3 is TGTGCCAGCAGTGTGGGGGAGGGAAACTCCTATAATTCCCCCCTCCACTTT. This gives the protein CASSVGEGNSYNSPLHF.

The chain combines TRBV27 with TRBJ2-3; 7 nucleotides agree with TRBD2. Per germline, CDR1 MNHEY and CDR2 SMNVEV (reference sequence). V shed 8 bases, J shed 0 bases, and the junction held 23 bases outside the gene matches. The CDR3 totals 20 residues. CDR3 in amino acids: CASPLPVRAGVLSSTDTQYF. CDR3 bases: TGTGCCAGCCCGTTACCGGTCCGGGCGGGAGTATTATCTAGCACAGATACGCAGTATTTT.

Here the CDR3 reads CASLYQGGTNTGELFF. DNA for the CDR3: TGTGCCAGCCTATATCAGGGGGGCACCAACACCGGGGAGCTGTTTTTT. This chain connects TRBV2 to TRBJ2-2; perhaps TRBD1 as D (7 bases). The V gene lost 8 bases and the J gene lost 2 bases, with 18 bases spanning the gap. This CDR3 region has 16 residues. Germline V lookup: CDR1 SNHLY, CDR2 FYNNEI.

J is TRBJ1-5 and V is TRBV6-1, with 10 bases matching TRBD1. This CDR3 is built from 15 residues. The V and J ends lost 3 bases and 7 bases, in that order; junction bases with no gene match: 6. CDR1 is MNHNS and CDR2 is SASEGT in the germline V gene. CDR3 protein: CASSDQTGGGQPQHF. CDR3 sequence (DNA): TGTGCCAGCAGTGACCAGACAGGGGGCGGGCAGCCCCAGCATTTT.